The rows below give T cell receptor beta chains drawn from one sample of a study of blood T cell repertoires in COVID-19. The method was immunoSEQ multiplex PCR; TCRdb's version includes in-frame clones alone and lacks a portion of them. The sample shows about 360,000 clones, about 88% of them seen only once. The material sequenced was peripheral blood. These receptors were taken from an older woman with COVID-19, enrolled during active disease. Each CDR3 is given with its conserved first and last residue. The order of the fields is J gene, V gene, D gene, clone size, CDR3 DNA, CDR3 protein. A D gene is named only where the DNA matches it firmly. Size is omitted from some rows. Given values are once, few, many or a class for expanded clones.

j_call: TRBJ1-1
v_call: TRBV6-5
d_call: TRBD1
clone_size: -
cdr3_nt: TGTGCCAGCAGACGGACAGGGGGAAGCAGCACTGAAGCTTTCTTT
cdr3_aa: CASRRTGGSSTEAFF

j_call: TRBJ2-1
v_call: TRBV7-2
d_call: -
clone_size: -
cdr3_nt: TGTGCCAGCAGCCCCCAGGAGGAACCCTACAATGAGCAGTTCTTC
cdr3_aa: CASSPQEEPYNEQFF

j_call: TRBJ2-1
v_call: TRBV6-5
d_call: -
clone_size: -
cdr3_nt: TGTGCCAGCAGGTTCCGCGGGGGCCCCTACAATGAGCAGTTCTTC
cdr3_aa: CASRFRGGPYNEQFF

j_call: TRBJ2-5
v_call: TRBV9
d_call: TRBD2
clone_size: -
cdr3_nt: TGTGCCAGCAGCGTAGACGGCTCTAGCGGGGGGGGTACCCAGTACTTC
cdr3_aa: CASSVDGSSGGGTQYF

j_call: TRBJ2-5
v_call: TRBV11-2
d_call: -
clone_size: -
cdr3_nt: TGTGCCAGCAGCTTATGGCGGGGAGCTGAGGAGACCCAGTACTTC
cdr3_aa: CASSLWRGAEETQYF

j_call: TRBJ2-1
v_call: TRBV4-2
d_call: -
clone_size: -
cdr3_nt: TGTGCCAGCAGCCAGATAGGGGCCGGCTCCTACAATGAGCAGTTCTTC
cdr3_aa: CASSQIGAGSYNEQFF

j_call: TRBJ1-2
v_call: TRBV13
d_call: -
clone_size: -
cdr3_nt: TGTGCCAGCAGCGAGACAACTTATGGCTACACCTTC
cdr3_aa: CASSETTYGYTF

j_call: TRBJ2-5
v_call: TRBV9
d_call: TRBD2
clone_size: -
cdr3_nt: TGTGCCAGCAGCGTCGGGACTAGCGGGGACCAAGAGACCCAGTACTTC
cdr3_aa: CASSVGTSGDQETQYF

j_call: TRBJ2-1
v_call: TRBV10-3
d_call: TRBD2
clone_size: -
cdr3_nt: TGTGCCACCCGGGGCGGGGGGGACGATGAGCAGTTCTTC
cdr3_aa: CATRGGGDDEQFF

j_call: TRBJ1-6
v_call: TRBV25-1
d_call: -
clone_size: -
cdr3_nt: TGTGCCAGCAGTTACGACAGGTATAATTCACCCCTCCACTTT
cdr3_aa: CASSYDRYNSPLHF

j_call: TRBJ1-1
v_call: TRBV21-1
d_call: -
clone_size: -
cdr3_nt: TGTGCCAGCACCTATGAAGTGAACACTGAAGCTTTCTTT
cdr3_aa: CASTYEVNTEAFF

j_call: TRBJ1-2
v_call: TRBV18
d_call: -
clone_size: once
cdr3_nt: TGTGCCAGCTCACCACAGGACAAAGTCTATGGCTACACCTTC
cdr3_aa: CASSPQDKVYGYTF

j_call: TRBJ2-2
v_call: TRBV9
d_call: TRBD2
clone_size: -
cdr3_nt: TGTGCCAGCAGCGCAAGACTAGCGGGGACCACCGGGGAGCTGTTTTTT
cdr3_aa: CASSARLAGTTGELFF

j_call: TRBJ2-7
v_call: TRBV5-4
d_call: -
clone_size: -
cdr3_nt: TGTGCCAGCAGCTTCGAAACCGGTGGTTACGAGCAGTACTTC
cdr3_aa: CASSFETGGYEQYF

j_call: TRBJ2-7
v_call: TRBV6-1
d_call: -
clone_size: -
cdr3_nt: TGTGCCAGCAGTGAAGCTTCTAGTTCCTACGAGCAGTACTTC
cdr3_aa: CASSEASSSYEQYF

j_call: TRBJ1-6
v_call: TRBV11-3
d_call: TRBD1
clone_size: -
cdr3_nt: TGTGCCAGCAGCGACAGGGATAATTCACCCCTCCACTTT
cdr3_aa: CASSDRDNSPLHF

j_call: TRBJ1-1
v_call: TRBV19
d_call: -
clone_size: once
cdr3_nt: TGTGCCAGTAGGACGACCCGTGGGAGGACTGAAGCTTTCTTT
cdr3_aa: CASRTTRGRTEAFF

j_call: TRBJ2-7
v_call: TRBV5-1
d_call: TRBD2
clone_size: few
cdr3_nt: TGCGCCAGCAGCTTGGCTAGCGGCTTTAGCTCCTACGAGCAGTACTTC
cdr3_aa: CASSLASGFSSYEQYF

j_call: TRBJ1-4
v_call: TRBV7-2
d_call: -
clone_size: -
cdr3_nt: TGTGCCAGCAGCTTTTTGTTTGGGGCATGGGAAAAACTGTTTTTT
cdr3_aa: CASSFLFGAWEKLFF

j_call: TRBJ1-4
v_call: TRBV19
d_call: TRBD1
clone_size: -
cdr3_nt: TGTGCCAGTAGTATCTATCCGGGACAGTCTAATGAAAAACTGTTTTTT
cdr3_aa: CASSIYPGQSNEKLFF

j_call: TRBJ2-1
v_call: TRBV13
d_call: TRBD1
clone_size: -
cdr3_nt: TGTGCCAGCAGCCCCCGACAGGGGAGCTCCTACAATGAGCAGTTCTTC
cdr3_aa: CASSPRQGSSYNEQFF

j_call: TRBJ1-4
v_call: TRBV5-1
d_call: -
clone_size: -
cdr3_nt: TGCGCCAGCAGATTGGTGGGGCAGGGGAGCGAAAAACTGTTTTTT
cdr3_aa: CASRLVGQGSEKLFF

j_call: TRBJ2-5
v_call: TRBV4-1
d_call: -
clone_size: -
cdr3_nt: TGCGCCAGCAGCCAAGATGAGACTAGCCAAGAGACCCAGTACTTC
cdr3_aa: CASSQDETSQETQYF

j_call: TRBJ2-1
v_call: TRBV3-1/TRBV3-2
d_call: TRBD2
clone_size: -
cdr3_nt: TGTGCCAGCAGCCCCCTCGGGACTAGCGGGAGGGATGAGCAGTTCTTC
cdr3_aa: CASSPLGTSGRDEQFF

j_call: TRBJ2-5
v_call: TRBV6-1
d_call: TRBD2
clone_size: -
cdr3_nt: TGTGCCAGCAGTGACCCGGGACTAGGCGTGTCCCAGTACTTC
cdr3_aa: CASSDPGLGVSQYF

j_call: TRBJ1-2
v_call: TRBV11-3
d_call: TRBD1
clone_size: -
cdr3_nt: TGTGCCAGCAGCCGTGGACAGGGATATGGCTACACCTTC
cdr3_aa: CASSRGQGYGYTF